This TCR beta chain was captured in a study of blood T cells in healthy people across ages. Points from the study as a whole: Roughly linear age-related decline in beta diversity appeared, significant by age around 38. Naive CD4+ cells and diversity were both higher in long-lived donors than in aged donors.

Together with a sample-barcoded 5' primer, a J-beta primer mix was included in a second PCR lasting about 7 to 12 cycles. TCRdb redid the calling of the 5' RACE reads with MiXCR, one entry per CDR3 protein. The sample records hundreds of thousands of distinct CDR3 sequences, more than 55% being singletons. Concerning this clonotype: The antigen remains unidentified.

The CDR3 is made up of 15 amino acids. The V end was cut by 0 bases, the J end by 7 bases, with 16 bases between. Germline CDR1 reads SGHTA; CDR2 reads FQGNSA. The sequencing sample was made of blood. This clonotype was obtained from a middle-aged man in good health. This chain connects TRBV7-2 to TRBJ2-7; D may be TRBD2 (6 bases). CDR3 protein: CASSLAPSRGNEQYF. CDR3 in DNA: TGTGCCAGCAGCTTAGCCCCGTCGCGCGGGAATGAGCAGTACTTC.